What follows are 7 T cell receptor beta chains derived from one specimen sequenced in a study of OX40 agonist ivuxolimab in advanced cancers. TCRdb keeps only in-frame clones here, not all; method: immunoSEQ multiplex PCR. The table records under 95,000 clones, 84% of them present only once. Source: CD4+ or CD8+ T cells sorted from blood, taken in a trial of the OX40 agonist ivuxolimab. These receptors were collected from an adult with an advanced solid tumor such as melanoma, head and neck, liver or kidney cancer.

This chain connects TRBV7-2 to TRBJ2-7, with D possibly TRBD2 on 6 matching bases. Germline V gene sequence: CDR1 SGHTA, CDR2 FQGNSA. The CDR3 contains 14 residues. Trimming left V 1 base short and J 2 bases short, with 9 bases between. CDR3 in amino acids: CASSLGGGPYEQYV. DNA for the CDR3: TGTGCCAGCAGCTTAGGAGGAGGGCCCTACGAGCAGTACGTC.

The DNA for the CDR3 is TGTGCCAGCAGCGTGAGTGACTTTAGCTCCTACAATGAGCAGTTCTTC. Its translation: CASSVSDFSSYNEQFF. The genes are TRBV9 and TRBJ2-1; D ambiguous. The CDR3 consists of 16 residues. With 2 bases removed from V and 0 bases from J, the gap between germline ends came to 12 bases. The germline CDR1 and CDR2 sequences are SGDLS and YYNGEE.

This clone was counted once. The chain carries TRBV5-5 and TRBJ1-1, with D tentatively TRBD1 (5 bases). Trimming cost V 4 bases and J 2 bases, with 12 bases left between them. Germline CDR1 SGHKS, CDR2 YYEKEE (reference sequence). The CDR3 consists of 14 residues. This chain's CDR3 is CASSRWDGNTEAFF. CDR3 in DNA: TGTGCCAGCAGCCGATGGGACGGCAACACTGAAGCTTTCTTT.

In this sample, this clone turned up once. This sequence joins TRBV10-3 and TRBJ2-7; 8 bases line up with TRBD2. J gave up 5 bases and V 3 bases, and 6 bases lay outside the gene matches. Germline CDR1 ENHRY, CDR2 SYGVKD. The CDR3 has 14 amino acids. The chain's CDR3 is CAISDLAGGDEQYF. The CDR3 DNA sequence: TGTGCCATCAGTGACCTAGCGGGCGGTGACGAGCAGTACTTC.

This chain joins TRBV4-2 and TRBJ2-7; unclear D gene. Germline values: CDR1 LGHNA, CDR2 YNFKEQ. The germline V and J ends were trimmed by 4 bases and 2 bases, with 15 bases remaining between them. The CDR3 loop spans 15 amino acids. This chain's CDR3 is CASSLKASRTYEQYF. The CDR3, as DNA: TGTGCCAGCAGCCTTAAAGCTTCCCGGACCTACGAGCAGTACTTC.

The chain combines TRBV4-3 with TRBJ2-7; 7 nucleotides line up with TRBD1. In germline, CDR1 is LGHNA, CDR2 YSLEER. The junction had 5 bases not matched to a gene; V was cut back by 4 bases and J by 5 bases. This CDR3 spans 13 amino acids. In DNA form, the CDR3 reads TGCGCCAGCAGCCCTACAGGGGTACACGAGCAGTACGTC. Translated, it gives CASSPTGVHEQYV.

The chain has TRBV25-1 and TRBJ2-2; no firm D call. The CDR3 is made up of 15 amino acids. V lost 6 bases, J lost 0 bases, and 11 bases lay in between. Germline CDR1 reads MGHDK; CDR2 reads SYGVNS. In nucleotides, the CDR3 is TGTGCCAGCAGAAAAGACTGGCCGAACACCGGGGAGCTGTTTTTT. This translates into CASRKDWPNTGELFF.